Each of the 23 T cell receptor beta chains below was sequenced from the same sample in a study of control samples from healthy donors and cancer patients (TCRdb year 2020). Library preparation used the immunoSEQ multiplex PCR assay. TCRdb took over this immuneACCESS table, retaining in-frame rearrangements with V and J assigned. Such tables are incomplete; in checked studies, under half of the missing clones stem from an unresolved V gene, and the remainder is unexplained. For this sample there are 90,000 or so clones; 85% to 90% appear just once. The top ten hold around 1.3% of the sample. Sequenced material: blood. All receptors derive from a woman aged 45-65 years in good health.

V usage is TRBV19 and J usage is TRBJ1-5; D gene ambiguous. V dropped 7 bases and J dropped 7 bases, with 17 bases sitting between them. The CDR3 sequence is 14 residues long. Germline V gene data show CDR1 as LNHDA and CDR2 as SQIVND (reference sequence). The CDR3 sequence: CASNAPSGNQPQHF. The DNA for the CDR3 is TGTGCCAGTAATGCGCCTTCGGGGAACCAGCCCCAGCATTTT.

The chain uses TRBV25-1 and TRBJ2-1; D remains ambiguous. V was pared by 6 bases and J by 9 bases, with 3 bases between. This CDR3 spans 9 amino acids. The V gene's germline CDR1 is MGHDK and CDR2 SYGVNS. CDR3 region: CASRGEQFF. The CDR3 DNA reads as TGTGCCAGCAGGGGTGAGCAGTTCTTC.

This chain connects TRBV6-6 to TRBJ2-6; TRBD1 might be the D (5 bases). The CDR3 loop spans 15 amino acids. Trimming cost V 6 bases and J 0 bases, with 9 bases left between them. Per the germline V gene, CDR1 is MNHNY and CDR2 is SVGAGI (reference sequence). The CDR3 here is CASSQGSSGANVLTF. The CDR3 bases are TGTGCCAGCAGCCAGGGAAGCTCTGGGGCCAACGTCCTGACTTTC.

The gene calls are TRBV29-1 and TRBJ1-1; 7 bases align to TRBD1. V lost 1 base, J lost 3 bases, and 2 bases stayed unmatched. The CDR3 has 13 amino acids. The germline V gene encodes CDR1 SQVTM and CDR2 ANQGSEA. In nucleotides, the CDR3 is TGCAGCGTTGAAGTCCAGGGGGACACTGAAGCTTTCTTT. Its protein product is CSVEVQGDTEAFF.

The chain uses TRBV19 and TRBJ2-7, with 10 bases identical to TRBD2. The V gene end was trimmed by 2 bases and the J gene end by 6 bases; junction bases not matched to a gene: 4. Germline CDR1 and CDR2: LNHDA and SQIVND (reference sequence). CDR3 length: 14 amino acids. CDR3 amino acids: CASSILAGVVEQYF. The CDR3 DNA sequence: TGTGCCAGTAGTATACTAGCGGGAGTCGTCGAGCAGTACTTC.

A single count supports this clone. The chain is built from TRBV24-1 and TRBJ1-2; 8 bases align to TRBD1. Trimming removed 5 bases from V and 7 bases from J; junction bases left unmatched: 17. Germline values: CDR1 KGHDR, CDR2 SFDVKD. CDR3 size: 17 residues. The CDR3 region is CATSARTGTAHMGGYTF. The CDR3 DNA sequence: TGTGCCACCAGTGCTCGGACAGGGACGGCCCATATGGGTGGCTACACCTTC.

This chain joins TRBV12-3 or TRBV12-4 and TRBJ2-2; D is perhaps TRBD1 (5 bases). The germline V and J ends were trimmed by 5 bases and 7 bases, with 11 bases remaining between them. This CDR3 spans 13 amino acids. The chain's CDR3 is CASSRQGNGELFF. In nucleotides, the CDR3 is TGTGCCAGCAGTCGTCAGGGCAACGGGGAGCTGTTTTTT.

The chain couples TRBV7-3 to TRBJ2-3, with 8 positions matching TRBD2. The V and J ends lost 5 bases and 2 bases, in that order; junction bases with no gene match: 6. Germline CDR1 reads SGHTA; CDR2 reads FQGTGA. The CDR3 is 15 residues long. CDR3 in DNA: TGTGCCAGCAGCCTACAGCGGGGGTCCACAGATACGCAGTATTTT. Translation: CASSLQRGSTDTQYF.

The chain combines TRBV10-3 with TRBJ2-3; D might be TRBD1 or TRBD2, each matching 8 bases. Germline CDR1 is ENHRY and CDR2 is SYGVKD. The CDR3 runs to 19 residues. Trimming removed 4 bases from V and 4 bases from J, with 27 bases in between. CDR3 in DNA: TGTGCCATCAGTGGACCCCCGATTCGAAGCGGGGGACAGGCAGATACGCAGTATTTT. Translating gives CAISGPPIRSGGQADTQYF.

The V and J genes are TRBV12-3 or TRBV12-4 and TRBJ1-1; no clear D gene. The CDR3 has 13 residues. Trimming removed 6 bases at V and 5 bases at J, with 13 bases between. This CDR3 reads CASSSEGLTEAFF. The CDR3 bases are TGTGCCAGCAGCTCCGAAGGGCTGACTGAAGCTTTCTTT.

This chain links TRBV6-6 with TRBJ1-2, with D perhaps TRBD1 (5 bases). The CDR3 covers 15 residues. CDR1 and CDR2 from the germline V gene are MNHNY and SVGAGI (reference sequence). Between the trimmed V and J ends, which lost 5 bases and 3 bases, there was a span of 16 bases. The CDR3 DNA is TGTGCCAGCAGTAATCGAGCCACGGGGGACTATGGCTACACCTTC. Its translation: CASSNRATGDYGYTF.

For this clone: Germline is not matched at one junction end, which may reflect a read error. The chain joins TRBV10-1 to TRBJ2-7; the match to TRBD1 covers 12 bases. This CDR3 has 15 residues. Germline CDR1 is WNHNN and CDR2 is SYGVQD (reference sequence). CDR3 sequence (DNA): TGCGCCAGCAGTGAAAGGGGACAGGGGGCGTCGGAGGCGCGCTTC. Protein product: CASSERGQGASEARF.

The chain joins TRBV5-6 to TRBJ1-1, with D possibly TRBD1 on 5 matching bases. V was shortened by 4 bases and J by 8 bases, with 24 bases between the two germline ends. CDR3 size: 16 residues. Germline assignment: CDR1 SGHDT and CDR2 YYEEEE. As DNA, the CDR3 is TGTGCCAGCAGCCCGGAGGGGCCTGCCCTCTCGTCAGAAGCTTTCTTT. It encodes CASSPEGPALSSEAFF. The full variable domain, in which reference TRBV5-6 and TRBJ1-1 provide the parts outside the CDR3, is DAGVTQSPTHLIKTRGQQVTLRCSPKSGHDTVSWYQQALGQGPQFIFQYYEEEERQRGNFPDRFSGHQFPNYSSELNVNALLLGDSALYLCASSPEGPALSSEAFFGQGTRLTVV.

The chain links TRBV28 to TRBJ2-6, with 8 bases matching TRBD1. Per germline, CDR1 MDHEN and CDR2 SYDVKM. The CDR3 runs 17 residues. After removal of 2 bases from V and 2 bases from J, the junction contained 5 bases not matched to a gene. In DNA form, the CDR3 reads TGTGCCAGCAGTTTACCGCAGGGGGCGGCTGGGGCCAACGTCCTGACTTTC. This sequence encodes CASSLPQGAAGANVLTF.

The V and J genes are TRBV9 and TRBJ2-7, with 10 bases matching TRBD2. CDR3 length equals 15 residues. CDR1 and CDR2 (germline): SGDLS, YYNGEE. With V trimmed by 0 bases and J by 3 bases, 3 bases remained unmatched. The CDR3 sequence is CASSVEAGGFYEQYF. In DNA, the CDR3 is TGTGCCAGCAGCGTAGAAGCGGGAGGGTTCTACGAGCAGTACTTC.

V usage is TRBV4-1 and J usage is TRBJ2-2, with 11 bases fitting TRBD1. V lost 6 bases and J lost 6; bases outside the gene matches: 6. The CDR3 runs to 15 residues. Germline V gene sequence: CDR1 MGHRA, CDR2 YSYEKL. CDR3 protein: CASSAPGQGAGELFF. For the CDR3, the DNA is TGCGCCAGCAGTGCCCCGGGACAGGGGGCCGGGGAGCTGTTTTTT.

A single count supports this clone. The chain has TRBV6-6 and TRBJ1-5, with a tentative D call TRBD1 (6 bases). CDR1 and CDR2 from the germline V gene are MNHNY and SVGAGI (reference sequence). Trimming removed 2 bases from V and 4 bases from J, with 12 bases in between. The CDR3 sequence is 15 residues long. As DNA, the CDR3 is TGTGCCAGCAGTTACCTGACAGGTGCAAATCAGCCCCAGCATTTT. Protein product: CASSYLTGANQPQHF.

The chain links TRBV6-5 to TRBJ1-1; D not certain. Germline CDR1 is MNHEY and CDR2 is SVGAGI. V lost 1 base, J lost 1 base, and 7 bases lay in between. CDR3 length equals 14 residues. Here the CDR3 DNA reads TGTGCCAGCAGTTACTTAAATGGGAACACTGAAGCTTTCTTT. Translated, it gives CASSYLNGNTEAFF.

The gene calls are TRBV13 and TRBJ2-1; unclear D gene. Per germline, CDR1 PRHDT and CDR2 FYEKMQ (reference sequence). V dropped 5 bases and J dropped 0 bases, with 11 bases sitting between them. This CDR3 spans 15 amino acids. CDR3 sequence (DNA): TGTGCCAGCAGCCCAGTGCTCCTCTCCTACAATGAGCAGTTCTTC. Residues: CASSPVLLSYNEQFF.

This chain uses TRBV11-2 with TRBJ1-1; 7 positions match TRBD1. V shed 2 bases and J 5 bases; nucleotides not matched to a gene: 8. This CDR3 is built from 15 residues. Germline V gives CDR1 SGHAT, CDR2 FQNNGV. CDR3: CASSLFTGAATEAFF. For the CDR3, the DNA is TGTGCCAGCAGCTTATTCACAGGGGCCGCAACTGAAGCTTTCTTT.

In its sample, this clone was seen a few times. The chain joins TRBV29-1 to TRBJ2-5, with no clear D. V lost 4 bases and J 2 bases, leaving 14 bases between the germline ends. The CDR3 has 14 amino acids. The V gene's germline CDR1 is SQVTM and CDR2 ANQGSEA. The CDR3 nucleotides read TGCAGCGTTGTGGAGCGCTATCAACAAGAGACCCAGTACTTC. It specifies CSVVERYQQETQYF.

The rearrangement joins TRBV5-5 to TRBJ2-7; the D is unclear. The CDR3 is 12 amino acids. Trimming took 4 bases from V and 0 from J, leaving 5 bases between them. The germline V gene has CDR1 SGHKS and CDR2 YYEKEE (reference sequence). DNA of the CDR3: TGTGCCAGCAGCCTGAGCTCCTACGAGCAGTACTTC. Its translation: CASSLSSYEQYF. Full variable domain (remainder filled in from reference TRBV5-5 and TRBJ2-7): DAGVTQSPTHLIKTRGQQVTLRCSPISGHKSVSWYQQVLGQGPQFIFQYYEKEERGRGNFPDRFSARQFPNYSSELNVNALLLGDSALYLCASSLSSYEQYFGPGTRLTVT.

The rearrangement uses TRBV4-3 and TRBJ2-1, with 10 positions matching TRBD2. This CDR3 has 16 residues. Trimming cost V 1 base and J 8 bases; bases outside gene matches: 8. CDR1 is LGHNA and CDR2 is YSLEER in the germline V gene. CDR3 in DNA: TGCGCCAGCAGCCAAGGTCTACTAGCGGGATTCGATGAGCAGTTCTTC. This codes for CASSQGLLAGFDEQFF.